Following are 10 T cell receptor beta chains from one sample sequenced in a study of lymphopenia after photon versus proton radiotherapy (dated by TCRdb to the late 2010s). Library prep was done by the immunoSEQ multiplex PCR assay. In its TCRdb copy, this immuneACCESS table keeps in-frame sequences only and misses some clones. Where compared with another copy, unresolved V genes explain less than half of these, and the others have no known cause. Within this sample are 160,000 or so clones, with approximately 91% of them counted one time only. The ten largest clones capture about 4.7% of the sample. The material was peripheral blood, obtained from a patient treated with photon-based radiotherapy. These receptors were obtained from a man aged 45 to 65 with gastric cancer.

This chain links TRBV10-3 with TRBJ2-3; TRBD2 agrees at 10 bases. The V gene's germline CDR1 is ENHRY and CDR2 SYGVKD. This CDR3 contains 15 residues. J was trimmed by 3 bases and V by 7 bases; bases with no gene match: 7. CDR3 bases: TGTGCCATCAAGCCTAGCGGGAGCGGTACAGATACGCAGTATTTT. Protein product: CAIKPSGSGTDTQYF.

Only one count was recorded for this clone. This chain connects TRBV5-4 to TRBJ2-1; 7 bases match TRBD2. Trimming took 0 bases from V and 12 from J; bases not matched to a gene: 15. This CDR3 is 16 amino acids long. CDR1 is SGHNT, CDR2 YYREEE, per germline (reference sequence). CDR3 DNA: TGTGCCAGCAGCTTGGAACGCGGGAGTACGCGGAATTGGCAGTTCTTC. As protein: CASSLERGSTRNWQFF.

The chain combines TRBV30 with TRBJ1-3; D perhaps matches TRBD1 (5 bases). V lost 8 bases to trimming and J lost 5 bases, with 10 bases between them. Germline CDR1 is GTSNPN and CDR2 is SVGIG (reference sequence). CDR3 length: 11 residues. CDR3 sequence (DNA): TGTGCCCTGGGACTGCGAAACACCATATATTTT. Translated, it gives CALGLRNTIYF.

V gene TRBV6-1 combines with J gene TRBJ1-1; D remains ambiguous. V dropped 5 bases and J dropped 5 bases, with 18 bases sitting between them. The CDR3 sequence is 15 residues long. Germline-derived CDR1 and CDR2 are MNHNS and SASEGT. In DNA, the CDR3 is TGTGCCAGCAGTCGACCCTATGCCCGCGGAACTGAAGCTTTCTTT. Translated, it gives CASSRPYARGTEAFF.

CDR3 protein: CASSTPRLAGAVGGELFF. In DNA form, the CDR3 reads TGTGCCAGCAGCACGCCTCGCCTAGCGGGAGCGGTCGGCGGGGAGCTGTTTTTT. This sequence joins TRBV9 and TRBJ2-2; 10 bases line up with TRBD2. Trimming took 4 bases from V and 7 from J; bases not matched to a gene: 16. This CDR3 has 18 residues. Per germline, CDR1 SGDLS and CDR2 YYNGEE. Looking up the rest from reference TRBV9 and TRBJ2-2 gives the full variable domain: DSGVTQTPKHLITATGQRVTLRCSPRSGDLSVYWYQQSLDQGLQFLIQYYNGEERAKGNILERFSAQQFPDLHSELNLSSLELGDSALYFCASSTPRLAGAVGGELFFGEGSRLTVL.

This clone was found once. V is TRBV6-5 and J is TRBJ1-3; no reliable D call. This CDR3 spans 15 amino acids. The V gene's germline CDR1 is MNHEY and CDR2 SVGAGI. V dropped 3 bases and J dropped 3 bases, with 12 bases sitting between them. In DNA form, the CDR3 reads TGTGCCAGCAGTTATATCGGGTCGCTTGGAAACACCATATATTTT. Protein product: CASSYIGSLGNTIYF.

CDR3: CASSPLGGGTEAFF. The CDR3 DNA sequence: TGTGCCAGCAGTCCGCTGGGGGGGGGAACTGAAGCTTTCTTT. The chain joins TRBV6-1 to TRBJ1-1; D is possibly TRBD1 (5 bases). Deletions cut 5 bases from V and 5 bases from J, with 15 bases between. This CDR3 comprises 14 residues. Germline V gene data show CDR1 as MNHNS and CDR2 as SASEGT.

V usage is TRBV5-1 and J usage is TRBJ2-5; the D gene is possibly TRBD1 (5 bases). CDR3 length: 14 residues. Trimming took 4 bases from V and 2 from J, leaving 12 bases between them. Germline CDR1 reads SGHRS; CDR2 reads YFSETQ. The chain's CDR3 is CASSRAGQQETQYF. As DNA, the CDR3 is TGCGCCAGCAGCCGGGCAGGGCAACAAGAGACCCAGTACTTC.

For this clone: Other DNA variants within this sample encode the same CDR3. The V gene is TRBV28, the J gene TRBJ2-7, with D hard to call. V was clipped by 4 bases and J by 2 bases, with 3 bases between them. There are 11 residues in the CDR3. The germline gives CDR1 MDHEN, CDR2 SYDVKM. CDR3 loop: CASSSTYEQYF. CDR3 sequence (DNA): TGTGCCAGCAGTTCAACCTACGAGCAGTACTTC.

The rearrangement joins TRBV19 to TRBJ1-3; D unclear. The CDR3 extends over 14 amino acids. The germline V gene encodes CDR1 LNHDA and CDR2 SQIVND (reference sequence). V was pared by 7 bases and J by 5 bases, with 15 bases between. The CDR3 reads CASTGVDERNTIYF. CDR3 bases: TGTGCCAGTACCGGCGTAGATGAAAGAAACACCATATATTTT.